The present entry profiles one T cell receptor (beta chain) with its context. These data belong to a study of cytomegalovirus exposure and HLA in healthy donors. Deletions cut 1 base from V and 3 bases from J, with 16 bases between. CDR3 length equals 16 residues. Germline CDR1 and CDR2: SGHVS and FQNEAQ. Method: immunoSEQ multiplex PCR; TCRdb's copy keeps in-frame clones and lacks some. The table lists some 90,000 clones, over 75% of them singletons. The chain combines TRBV7-8 with TRBJ2-7; a weak D match, TRBD2 (5 bases). Source material: PBMCs. This TCR came from a young man in good health and CMV-seropositive. The CDR3 reads CASSLDSGIVSYEQYF. The CDR3 DNA is TGTGCCAGCAGCTTAGATTCGGGAATCGTGAGCTACGAGCAGTACTTC.